Given below is one T cell receptor (beta chain) in context. Profiling relied on immunoSEQ multiplex PCR, and the TCRdb table lists in-frame clones only, not all of them. The sample carries roughly 220,000 clones, around 84% recorded once. This entry comes from a study of blood T cell repertoires in COVID-19. Germline V gene data show CDR1 as SGHTA and CDR2 as FQGNSA. V lost 7 bases to trimming and J lost 4 bases, with 20 bases between them. This CDR3 is built from 16 residues. J is TRBJ1-5 and V is TRBV7-2; D may be TRBD1 (6 bases). The sequencing sample was made of peripheral blood. The TCR originated in a man in his thirties or forties with active or convalescent COVID-19. The CDR3 DNA reads TGTGCCAGCACCCTAGGGGGGGGTTGGGGTAATCAGCCCCAGCATTTT. It codes for CASTLGGGWGNQPQHF. The full variable domain, its missing parts supplied by reference TRBV7-2 and TRBJ1-5, is GAGVSQSPSNKVTEKGKDVELRCDPISGHTALYWYRQSLGQGLEFLIYFQGNSAPDKSGLPSDRFSAERTGGSVSTLTIQRTQQEDSAVYLCASTLGGGWGNQPQHFGDGTRLSIL.